The T cell receptor (beta chain) described here comes from a study of shared clonotypes between healthy human individuals (dated by TCRdb to about 2020). Looking at the study overall: A few men and two women, aged 18 to 49 years, made up the cohort. Per donor, three plates each were used for CD4 naive and CD4 memory, two for CD8 naive, and one for CD8 memory. Blood TCR repertoires of a handful of healthy adults were deeply sequenced to estimate repertoire size and the extent of clonotype sharing between individuals. To increase sequencing depth and limit assay-specific biases, TCR repertoire library preparation and sequencing were carried out by different laboratories using diverse techniques. Per donor, leukapheresis produced somewhere between about 0.94 and 9.5 billion PBMCs.

The donors were healthy, HIV-negative adults who had no recently reported acute infections or vaccinations. Every donor was a Caucasian adult residing in Nashville, Tennessee, USA. CD4+ T cells were enriched by magnetic negative selection, after which naive cells were positively selected on CD45RA and the negative fraction was taken as the memory subset. After blood collection by leukapheresis, PBMCs were isolated using Ficoll-Histopaque density gradient centrifugation and then cryopreserved in the vapor phase of liquid nitrogen. Analytical flow cytometry was used to check the purity and quantity of each magnetically sorted T cell population. Genomic DNA was isolated from every sorted fraction and measured by UV absorbance on a Nanodrop 2000c. Relative to germline, V is 4 bases shorter and J is 2 bases shorter, with 11 bases between their ends. For CDR1 and CDR2, the germline V gene lists ENHRY and SYGVKD. The CDR3, cysteine through phenylalanine, is 15 amino acids long. The entry retains the CDR3 DNA only, 45 bases that are in frame from base 1.

Using the deep immunoSEQ assay, TCR CDR3 regions were amplified from genomic DNA by multiplex PCR. Extracted genomic DNA from each cell subset was distributed evenly across all wells of several immunoSEQ 96-well plates, and each plate was treated as a replicate. For sorted subsets, around 200 ng genomic DNA, equal to about 30,000 T cell genomes, was loaded into each replicate PCR. Purified libraries were quantified with a Qubit 3.0 fluorometer, sized on a Bioanalyzer 2100, and re-quantified with the KAPA Library Quantification kit. Each immunoSEQ 96-well plate was sequenced on its own single-read 150-cycle Illumina NextSeq 550 flow cell. From the authors' description of their analysis: Because the immunoSEQ output included only junctional sequences and no quality scores, the filtering could not be the same as the filtering used for full-length reads. To assign V/J genes and CDR3, sequences were annotated using PyIR, a Python wrapper for IgBLAST v1.9, with IMGT germline references. Reads were removed for weak V/J assignments (E-value above 1e-6), missing CDR3, stop codons, out-of-frame junctions, or ambiguous translated residues. V3J clonotypes were defined by identical inferred V gene, J gene, and CDR3 amino acid sequence. The percentage overlap between two repertoires was calculated by dividing the number of shared unique clonotypes by the size of the smaller repertoire. RTK rarefaction, the Chao1 estimator, and Recon v2.1 estimates of unobserved clonotypes were used to assess repertoire richness. For all TCRbeta clonotypes obtained by the gDNA method from a few donors, generation probabilities were computed with OLGA. In its TCRdb copy, this immuneACCESS table keeps in-frame sequences only and misses some clones. Where compared with another copy, unresolved V genes explain less than half of these, and the others have no known cause. V, J and clone size reflect that table, while D and trimming were determined from the DNA. The sample includes 2 million to 3 million clones, with approximately 90% observed a single time. Around 0.14% of the sample comes from the top ten.

The investigation overall reported the following: The small number of donors limited the genetic and exposure-history diversity represented. Rarefaction of sorted-subset datasets indicated incomplete sequencing despite the large sequencing depth. Pairwise subsampling led to the expectation that sequencing depth would affect the degree of clonotype sharing among donors. Higher generation probabilities were observed for clonotypes shared by all four sorted-subset donors than for non-shared clonotypes. Sampling was restricted to blood, and TCR repertoires in tissue are likely to differ from TCR repertoires in blood. Across a few donors, approximately 5% of naive CD4, roughly 3.8% of naive CD8, 2% to 2.5% of memory CD4, and approximately 0.4% of memory CD8 clonotypes were shared. Naive subsets generally had larger estimated clonotype richness than memory subsets.

On this clone: Its specific antigen is unknown. Base-call qualities are not available, and no considerably larger clone is one nucleotide away.

Sequenced: naive CD4+ T cells sorted from blood. The cell subset or site tag for this specimen amounts to: CD45RA+ positively selected. This receptor was taken from a man aged 18 to 29 in good health. The chain couples TRBV10-3 to TRBJ2-2, with TRBD1 tentatively as D gene (5 bases match). The DNA is TGTGCCATCAGTGGAGAACAGGCAAACACCGGGGAGCTGTTTTTT. This yields the protein CAISGEQANTGELFF.